This T cell receptor (beta chain) comes out of a study of beta chain features in type 1 diabetes. The CDR3 is 16 amino acids. With 4 bases clipped from V and 3 bases from J, the junction kept 4 bases outside the gene matches. CDR1 is MNHEY, CDR2 SMNVEV, per germline (reference sequence). Turning to this clone: Its antigen is not known.

Whole-study results and caveats: More deletions and fewer insertions at VDJ junctions were found in patients with type 1 diabetes. The study found moderately but significantly shorter TCRB CDR3s in all four CD4+ subsets of Type 1 diabetes patients.

TCRB transcripts that were expressed got sequenced, as all of the isolated RNA had been reverse transcribed. Repertoires were generated with immunoSEQ multiplex PCR, while TCRdb's copy carries only in-frame clones and drops some. The table shows a few hundred thousand clones, with roughly 13% occurring only once. Sequences were obtained from naive CD4+ T cells from blood. The TCR sequence derives from a man in his thirties or forties with type 1 diabetes. The chain is built from TRBV27 and TRBJ2-3; 13 nucleotides align to TRBD2. The CDR3 nucleotides read TGTGCCAGCAGTTCTAGACTAGCGGGAGGAACAGATACGCAGTATTTT. It codes for CASSSRLAGGTDTQYF.